Each of the 10 T cell receptor beta chains below was sequenced from the same sample in a study of T cell responses to AZD1222 COVID-19 vaccine. Method: immunoSEQ multiplex PCR; TCRdb's copy keeps in-frame clones and lacks some. Here the sample spans roughly 150,000 clones, approximately 88% being singletons. This material consisted of peripheral blood, taken on day 0 of AZD1222 vaccination. These receptors all come from an adult in good health.

The chain couples TRBV7-9 to TRBJ2-4; 7 bases agree with TRBD2. Trimming took 5 bases from V and 1 from J; bases not matched to a gene: 8. The CDR3 runs 16 residues. Germline V gene data show CDR1 as SEHNR and CDR2 as FQNEAQ (reference sequence). CDR3 DNA: TGTGCCAGCAGCCTGGGAGGGTTCGTCGCCAAAAACATTCAGTACTTC. It is translated as CASSLGGFVAKNIQYF.

J is TRBJ2-2 and V is TRBV6-2 or TRBV6-3; 13 bases are a match to TRBD2. Germline CDR1 reads MNHEY; CDR2 reads SVGEGT. CDR3 size: 16 residues. Trimming removed 5 bases from V and 8 bases from J; junction bases left unmatched: 8. The CDR3 spells CASSLRTSGSGGELFF. As DNA, the CDR3 is TGTGCCAGCAGTCTCCGGACTAGCGGGAGTGGGGGGGAGCTGTTTTTT.

The chain uses TRBV19 and TRBJ2-1; 14 nucleotides align to TRBD2. The CDR3 is 15 amino acids. The V gene end was trimmed by 7 bases and the J gene end by 7 bases; junction bases not matched to a gene: 6. Germline-derived CDR1 and CDR2 are LNHDA and SQIVND (reference sequence). The CDR3 nucleotides read TGTGCCAGTAACGGACTAGCGGGAGGACGGAATGAGCAGTTCTTC. Its translation: CASNGLAGGRNEQFF.

The V and J genes are TRBV7-2 and TRBJ2-4; 7 nucleotides match TRBD1. V trimming: 4 bases; J trimming: 1 base; junction bases outside the gene matches: 10. The germline V gene has CDR1 SGHTA and CDR2 FQGNSA. The CDR3 contains 17 residues. The CDR3 DNA reads TGTGCCAGCAGCTCCCGCACAGGGGACGGGGCCAAAAACATTCAGTACTTC. Its protein is CASSSRTGDGAKNIQYF.

The chain carries TRBV9 and TRBJ1-2; 7 bases map to TRBD1. The V gene end was trimmed by 4 bases and the J gene end by 4 bases; junction bases not matched to a gene: 4. Per the germline V gene, CDR1 is SGDLS and CDR2 is YYNGEE. The length of the CDR3 is 13 residues. The CDR3 loop reads CASSPRDSYGYTF. The DNA for the CDR3 is TGTGCCAGCAGCCCTAGGGACAGCTATGGCTACACCTTC.

CDR3 loop: CATVPRGNPNYGYTF. The CDR3 DNA follows: TGTGCCACGGTTCCCAGGGGCAACCCTAACTATGGCTACACCTTC. The chain employs TRBV19 and TRBJ1-2; D perhaps matches TRBD1 (6 bases). Trimming cost V 10 bases and J 0 bases, with 18 bases left between them. This CDR3 is 15 amino acids long. Germline loops: CDR1 LNHDA, CDR2 SQIVND (reference sequence).

The chain employs TRBV6-2 or TRBV6-3 and TRBJ1-5; the D gene is possibly TRBD1 (6 bases). CDR1 and CDR2 from the germline V gene are MNHEY and SVGEGT. The CDR3 extends over 16 amino acids. Trimming stripped 0 bases from V and 4 bases from J, with 13 bases between. The CDR3 loop reads CASSYSAGGRNQPQHF. The CDR3 coding sequence is TGTGCCAGCAGTTACTCTGCGGGGGGCCGGAATCAGCCCCAGCATTTT.

The V gene is TRBV6-5, the J gene TRBJ2-1; unclear D gene. Trimming removed 8 bases from V and 3 bases from J, with 8 bases in between. This CDR3 region has 12 residues. Germline V gene data show CDR1 as MNHEY and CDR2 as SVGAGI. The CDR3 is CASLGVYNEQFF. The CDR3 region has the DNA TGTGCCAGCCTAGGCGTCTACAATGAGCAGTTCTTC.

This chain connects TRBV5-6 to TRBJ1-2, with D possibly matching TRBD1 (5 bases). The CDR3 length is 14 residues. The V gene's germline CDR1 is SGHDT and CDR2 YYEEEE. V lost 0 bases to trimming and J lost 5 bases, with 11 bases between them. CDR3 protein: CASSLGQGPYGYTF. The CDR3 DNA is TGTGCCAGCAGCTTGGGGCAGGGCCCATATGGCTACACCTTC.

Of note for this clone: Germline and junction disagree at one end, which may indicate a read error. V usage is TRBV30 and J usage is TRBJ2-1, with 14 bases fitting TRBD2. The CDR3 runs 12 residues. CDR1 is GTSNPN and CDR2 is SVGIG in the germline V gene (reference sequence). CDR3 nucleotide sequence: TGTGCCTGGGCCGGGACTAGCGGGAGCACCCTCTTC. Protein: CAWAGTSGSTLF. The whole variable domain, remainder taken from reference TRBV30 and TRBJ2-1, is SQTIHQWPATLVQPVGSPLSLECTVEGTSNPNLYWYRQAAGRGLQLLFYSVGIGQISSEVPQNLSASRPQDRQFILSSKKLLLSDSGFYLCAWAGTSGSTLFGPGTRLTVL.